This record concerns one TCR beta chain sequence. Because the CDR3's place on the DNA is in doubt, the DNA is left out and the CDR3 is given as listed by TCRdb. Assay: immunoSEQ multiplex PCR; the TCRdb copy retains only in-frame clones and omits some. The sample yields about 9,000 clones, roughly 73% seen once. This record belongs to a study of somatic mutations in cytotoxic T cells in rheumatoid arthritis. The CDR3 is 12 residues long, ends included. CDR1 MNHEY and CDR2 SVGAGI come from the germline V gene. Sequencing used CD8+ T cells sorted from blood. The J gene is TRBJ1-3, the V gene TRBV6-5. The origin of this receptor is an adult with rheumatoid arthritis. CDR3 loop: CAVGPGGNTIYF.